The 20 T cell receptor beta chains listed next were all sequenced from one sample in a study of CD8 T cells in acute hepatitis C reinfection (dated by TCRdb to about 2021). The time point label corresponds to: acute HCV infection, within 168 days of estimated infection date. The HCV-specific TCR repertoires were analyzed directly ex vivo, and the sequenced cells were not first expanded in vitro. Library generation was performed with the immunoSEQ multiplex PCR assay. Entries here come from immuneACCESS through TCRdb and include only in-frame sequences with V and J called. Some clones fail to appear in such tables; in the studies checked, an unresolved V gene covers under half of the shortfall, and the cause of the remainder is unknown. In all, the sample holds some 4,000 clones, and around 41% of those were seen once. About 8.7% of the sample belongs to the ten largest clones. Results the study describes overall, beyond this receptor: Preferential use of the TRBV04 and TRBV06 gene families was observed in all groups, and this preferential usage was not explained by overrepresentation in the naive pool.

The sequencing here drew on HCV NS3-1073 tetramer-sorted CD8+ T cells from PBMCs, taken during acute infection. Read against the paper, the sample's cell subset or site label means: FACS-sorted NS3-1073 tetramer+ CD8+ T cells. These receptors all come from a man aged 30-40 years with chronic hepatitis C.

This clone turned up a few times. The chain has TRBV4-3 and TRBJ2-5; TRBD1 aligns across 7 bases. This CDR3 is 16 amino acids long. Germline-derived CDR1 and CDR2 are LGHNA and YSLEER. The V and J ends lost 0 bases and 2 bases, in that order; junction bases with no gene match: 6. The CDR3 region is CASSQEIPQGQETQYF. The CDR3 nucleotides are TGCGCCAGCAGCCAAGAGATTCCACAGGGGCAAGAGACCCAGTACTTC.

This clone counts as medium-sized (0.01 to 0.1%). The chain joins TRBV4-2 to TRBJ2-7; TRBD1 might be the D (6 bases). The V end lost 0 bases, the J end lost 6 bases, and 15 bases lay between the germline ends. The CDR3 extends over 15 amino acids. Germline CDR1 LGHNA, CDR2 YNFKEQ. As DNA, the CDR3 is TGTGCCAGCAGCCAAGAACAGGGAAGATGGGGCGAGCAGTACTTC. It codes for CASSQEQGRWGEQYF.

By proportion, this clone is medium-sized (0.01 to 0.1%). The V call is TRBV9, the J call TRBJ2-3, with a weak D call TRBD2 (6 bases). Looked up from germline, CDR1 is SGDLS and CDR2 is YYNGEE. The CDR3 has 12 residues. Trimming shortened V by 7 bases and J by 4 bases, and 10 bases separated the two germline ends. The CDR3 DNA is TGTGCCAGCGGCACGGGGGCAGATACGCAGTATTTT. Translating gives CASGTGADTQYF.

This clone was counted a few times. The chain employs TRBV4-2 and TRBJ1-4; D is unclear. The CDR3 extends over 13 amino acids. Germline values: CDR1 LGHNA, CDR2 YNFKEQ. V dropped 0 bases and J dropped 15 bases, with 14 bases sitting between them. The CDR3 protein is CASSQEVSTEVFF. The CDR3 DNA sequence: TGTGCCAGCAGCCAAGAGGTGAGCACGGAGGTGTTTTTT.

This clone came up a few times. Other DNA sequences in this specimen translate into the identical CDR3. This CDR3 reads CASSQEVGGSSYEQYF. Here the CDR3 DNA reads TGCGCCAGCAGCCAAGAGGTCGGGGGTAGCTCCTACGAGCAGTACTTC. The chain links TRBV4-3 to TRBJ2-7; tentative D call: TRBD2 (6 bases). V was cut by 0 bases and J by 0 bases, with 12 bases left in between. The CDR3 runs 16 residues. Germline values: CDR1 LGHNA, CDR2 YSLEER.

This clone has only a few counts. This chain joins TRBV4-2 and TRBJ2-2; TRBD1 aligns across 8 bases. Looked up from germline, CDR1 is LGHNA and CDR2 is YNFKEQ. J was trimmed by 7 bases and V by 0 bases; bases with no gene match: 7. The CDR3 loop spans 16 amino acids. The CDR3 here is CASSQELDRAIGELFF. The CDR3 nucleotides read TGTGCCAGCAGCCAAGAGCTGGACAGGGCGATCGGGGAGCTGTTTTTT.

The CDR3 region is CASSVTSGAYNEQFF. As DNA, the CDR3 is TGTGCCAGCAGCGTGACTAGCGGGGCCTACAATGAGCAGTTCTTC. The rearrangement uses TRBV5-4 and TRBJ2-1, with TRBD2 matching 11 bases. This CDR3 has 15 residues. Germline V gives CDR1 SGHNT, CDR2 YYREEE (reference sequence). With V trimmed by 4 bases and J by 2 bases, 2 bases remained unmatched.

The V and J genes are TRBV4-2 and TRBJ2-7; D could derive from TRBD1 or TRBD2 (5 bases each). Trimming cost V 0 bases and J 6 bases, with 9 bases left between them. Germline CDR1 and CDR2: LGHNA and YNFKEQ. The CDR3 sequence is 13 residues long. CDR3 sequence reads: CASSQERGTEQYF. In nucleotides, the CDR3 is TGTGCCAGCAGCCAAGAGAGGGGTACCGAGCAGTACTTC.

On this clone: At the DNA level, this CDR3 is encoded by other sequences in the same sample as well. This rearrangement joins TRBV4-2 to TRBJ2-2, with 7 bases identical to TRBD2. The CDR3 is 17 residues long. V gave up 0 bases and J gave up 0 bases; unmatched junction bases: 4. In germline, CDR1 is LGHNA, CDR2 YNFKEQ. CDR3 in amino acids: CASSQEVGGTNTGELFF. The CDR3 DNA follows: TGTGCCAGCAGCCAAGAAGTCGGGGGGACGAACACCGGGGAGCTGTTTTTT.

By sample fraction, this clone is large. This rearrangement joins TRBV4-2 to TRBJ2-7, with TRBD1 identical over 7 bases. V gave up 0 bases and J gave up 7 bases; unmatched junction bases: 6. The CDR3 sequence is 14 residues long. CDR1 is LGHNA and CDR2 is YNFKEQ in the germline V gene. Written as DNA, the CDR3 is TGTGCCAGCAGCCAAGAGACAGGGCCCCTGGAGCAGTACTTC. This translates into CASSQETGPLEQYF.

The chain joins TRBV7-2 to TRBJ2-7; 7 nucleotides line up with TRBD1. CDR1 is SGHTA, CDR2 FQGNSA, per germline. There are 14 residues in the CDR3. Trimming at V came to 5 bases and at J to 7 bases, leaving 11 bases not matched to a gene. The CDR3 loop is CASSQETGPLEQYF. As DNA, the CDR3 is TGTGCCAGCAGCCAAGAGACAGGGCCCCTGGAGCAGTACTTC.

This chain links TRBV4-2 with TRBJ2-7; D gene ambiguous. Trimming took off 0 bases at V and 6 bases at J, with 9 bases between the two ends. The CDR3 runs to 13 residues. Germline CDR1 is LGHNA and CDR2 is YNFKEQ. This CDR3 is CASSQEEGAEQYF. In DNA form, the CDR3 reads TGTGCCAGCAGCCAAGAAGAAGGTGCCGAGCAGTACTTC.

This clone was seen a few times. This chain connects TRBV7-6 to TRBJ2-2; no definite D call. The germline V gene has CDR1 SGHVS and CDR2 FNYEAQ. This CDR3 is 15 amino acids long. V was trimmed by 1 base and J by 6 bases, leaving 12 bases between them. This CDR3 is CASSLEAAAPGELFF. CDR3 nucleotides: TGTGCCAGCAGCTTAGAGGCGGCGGCTCCCGGGGAGCTGTTTTTT.

This chain connects TRBV6-1 to TRBJ2-7; D possibly corresponds to TRBD1 (6 bases). From germline, CDR1 is MNHNS and CDR2 SASEGT. The V end lost 3 bases, the J end lost 6 bases, and 24 bases lay between the germline ends. This CDR3 comprises 17 residues. The CDR3, as DNA: TGTGCCAGCAGTGATGCCCCTGGACAGTCCGTAAGGGGCGAGCAGTACTTC. It is translated as CASSDAPGQSVRGEQYF.

The V and J genes are TRBV4-2 and TRBJ2-2; 11 nucleotides match TRBD2. From germline, CDR1 is LGHNA and CDR2 YNFKEQ. After removal of 0 bases from V and 1 base from J, the junction contained 4 bases not matched to a gene. This CDR3 spans 18 amino acids. This chain's CDR3 is CASSQEVAGGLNTGELFF. CDR3 nucleotide sequence: TGTGCCAGCAGCCAAGAAGTAGCGGGGGGGCTGAACACCGGGGAGCTGTTTTTT.

The rearrangement joins TRBV7-3 to TRBJ2-1; either TRBD1 or TRBD2 may fit D (6 bases each). The CDR3 has 14 residues. The germline V and J ends were trimmed by 2 bases and 8 bases, with 13 bases remaining between them. Germline V gives CDR1 SGHTA, CDR2 FQGTGA. The CDR3 protein is CASSLLQEGDEQFF. The CDR3 bases are TGTGCCAGCAGCTTATTACAGGAGGGGGATGAGCAGTTCTTC.

This clone was observed a few times. The chain uses TRBV7-9 and TRBJ2-2, with 9 bases aligning to TRBD2. The germline CDR1 and CDR2 sequences are SEHNR and FQNEAQ (reference sequence). CDR3 length equals 17 residues. V lost 5 bases to trimming and J lost 3 bases; unmatched junction nucleotides: 10. The CDR3 protein is CASSPAGSGGYTGELFF. CDR3 DNA: TGTGCCAGCAGCCCCGCAGGTAGCGGGGGATACACCGGGGAGCTGTTTTTT.

This clone was seen a handful of times. The genes are TRBV27 and TRBJ1-5; 9 nucleotides agree with TRBD1. The germline gives CDR1 MNHEY, CDR2 SMNVEV (reference sequence). The CDR3 spans 20 residues. The V and J ends lost 3 bases and 0 bases, in that order; junction bases with no gene match: 15. Here the CDR3 DNA reads TGTGCCAGCAGTTTTCTAGTACCGGGACAGGGATCGAATAGCAATCAGCCCCAGCATTTT. The encoded protein is CASSFLVPGQGSNSNQPQHF.

This clone is medium-sized within its sample. J is TRBJ2-1 and V is TRBV5-6; D gene unclear. V was cut by 7 bases and J by 1 base, with 9 bases left in between. The length of the CDR3 is 13 residues. Germline V CDR1 and CDR2: SGHDT, YYEEEE. The DNA of the CDR3 is TGTGCCAGCTGGTTAGGTTCCTACAATGAGCAGTTCTTC. Residues: CASWLGSYNEQFF.

This clone was found a few times. The chain employs TRBV6-1 and TRBJ1-1; 7 bases line up with TRBD1. The V segment lost 4 bases and the J segment 5 bases; nucleotides outside the gene matches: 10. CDR3 length: 15 residues. CDR1 and CDR2 (germline): MNHNS, SASEGT. The CDR3 nucleotides read TGTGCCAGCAGTGCTTACCTGGGACAGTTAACTGAAGCTTTCTTT. The encoded protein is CASSAYLGQLTEAFF.